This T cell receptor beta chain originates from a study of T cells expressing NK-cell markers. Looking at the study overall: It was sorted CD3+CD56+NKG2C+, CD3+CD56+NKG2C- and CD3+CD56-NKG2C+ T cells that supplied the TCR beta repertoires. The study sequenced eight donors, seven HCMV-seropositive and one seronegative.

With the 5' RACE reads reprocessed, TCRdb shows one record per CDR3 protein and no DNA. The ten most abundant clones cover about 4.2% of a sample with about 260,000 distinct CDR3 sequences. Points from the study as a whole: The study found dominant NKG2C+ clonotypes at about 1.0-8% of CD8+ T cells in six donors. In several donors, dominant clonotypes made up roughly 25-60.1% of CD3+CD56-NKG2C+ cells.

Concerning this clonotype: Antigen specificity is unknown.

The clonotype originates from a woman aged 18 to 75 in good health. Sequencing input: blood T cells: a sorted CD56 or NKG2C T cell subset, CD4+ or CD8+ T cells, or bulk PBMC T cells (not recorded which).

CDR3 protein: CASSPAYYGYTF. This chain uses TRBV5-1 with TRBJ1-2. This CDR3 region has 12 residues. Germline-derived CDR1 and CDR2 are SGHRS and YFSETQ.